The 27 T cell receptor beta chains listed next were all sequenced from one sample in a study of shared clonotypes between healthy human individuals. Data came from immunoSEQ multiplex PCR; TCRdb stores just in-frame clones and leaves some out. Among about 2.4 million clones listed, approximately 94% were seen once. The specimen was naive CD4+ T cells from PBMCs. The subset here: CD45RA+ positively selected. The receptors originated from a man aged 18 to 30 in good health. Some clones in this sample may be carry-over from other donors' samples.

V gene TRBV7-3 combines with J gene TRBJ2-5; no clear D. Trimming shortened V by 1 base and J by 1 base, and 7 bases separated the two germline ends. CDR1 and CDR2 (germline): SGHTA, FQGTGA. This CDR3 spans 14 amino acids. The CDR3 region is CASSLSGIQETQYF. CDR3 nucleotide sequence: TGTGCCAGCAGCTTAAGTGGGATCCAAGAGACCCAGTACTTC.

This rearrangement joins TRBV11-2 to TRBJ2-3; D is undetermined. This CDR3 has 16 residues. Per germline, CDR1 SGHAT and CDR2 FQNNGV. The V gene lost 0 bases and the J gene lost 3 bases, with 13 bases spanning the gap. The CDR3 sequence: CASSLDPRGPTDTQYF. CDR3 nucleotide sequence: TGTGCCAGCAGCTTAGATCCCCGCGGACCAACAGATACGCAGTATTTT.

This chain joins TRBV11-2 and TRBJ2-2; maybe TRBD2 (6 bases). Trimming removed 5 bases at V and 7 bases at J, with 14 bases between. Germline CDR1 is SGHAT and CDR2 is FQNNGV. This CDR3 comprises 14 residues. As DNA, the CDR3 is TGTGCCAGCAGCCCGTTACGACTAGTCGGGGAGCTGTTTTTT. Protein product: CASSPLRLVGELFF.

V and J are TRBV6-5 and TRBJ2-4, with 8 bases that match TRBD2. This CDR3 comprises 11 residues. Germline assignment: CDR1 MNHEY and CDR2 SVGAGI. Trimming at V came to 8 bases and at J to 6 bases, leaving 0 bases not matched to a gene. The CDR3 reads CASRGGNIQYF. The CDR3 DNA sequence: TGTGCCAGCCGGGGGGGAAACATTCAGTACTTC.

The V and J genes are TRBV6-1 and TRBJ1-5; D is unresolved. Germline loops: CDR1 MNHNS, CDR2 SASEGT. V was cut by 0 bases and J by 7 bases, with 10 bases left in between. The CDR3 has 14 amino acids. The CDR3 DNA reads as TGTGCCAGCAGTGAAGCAGTGGTGGGACAGCCCCAGCATTTT. Translation: CASSEAVVGQPQHF.

The genes are TRBV2 and TRBJ1-5; TRBD1 agrees at 9 bases. V lost 6 bases, J lost 2 bases, and 17 bases stayed unmatched. The CDR3 spans 19 residues. From germline, CDR1 is SNHLY and CDR2 FYNNEI. DNA for the CDR3: TGTGCCAGCAGGGCCCCCTCCGGGACAGGGAATGGGCGCAATCAGCCCCAGCATTTT. Its translation: CASRAPSGTGNGRNQPQHF.

To note about this clone: The sample carries other DNA sequences with the same CDR3. This rearrangement joins TRBV5-1 to TRBJ2-3; D is unresolved. Germline V gene sequence: CDR1 SGHRS, CDR2 YFSETQ. V was clipped by 1 base and J by 2 bases, with 8 bases between them. This CDR3 region has 14 residues. CDR3 sequence reads: CASSLLSSTDTQYF. The CDR3 nucleotides are TGCGCCAGCAGCTTGCTGTCTTCCACAGATACGCAGTATTTT.

The chain employs TRBV7-8 and TRBJ2-1; the D call may be TRBD1 or TRBD2 (5 bases each). Trimming pared 2 bases from V and 3 bases from J, leaving 11 bases between. The CDR3 runs to 15 residues. CDR1 is SGHVS, CDR2 FQNEAQ, per germline. In DNA form, the CDR3 reads TGTGCCAGCAGCTTATCGGGACCGAGCTACAATGAGCAGTTCTTC. It yields the protein CASSLSGPSYNEQFF. Variable domain in full (rest from reference TRBV7-8 and TRBJ2-1): GAGVSQSPRYKVAKRGQDVALRCDPISGHVSLFWYQQALGQGPEFLTYFQNEAQLDKSGLPSDRFFAERPEGSVSTLKIQRTQQEDSAVYLCASSLSGPSYNEQFFGPGTRLTVL.

As DNA, the CDR3 is TGTGCCAGCAGATTGGACAGCTACACTGAAGCTTTCTTT. Its translation: CASRLDSYTEAFF. The V gene is TRBV2, the J gene TRBJ1-1; D possibly corresponds to TRBD1 (6 bases). CDR3 length equals 13 residues. Germline lookup yields CDR1 SNHLY and CDR2 FYNNEI. V shed 6 bases and J shed 3 bases, with 11 bases lying between them.

A note on this clone: Other nucleotide sequences in the sample specify the same CDR3. The V and J genes are TRBV30 and TRBJ2-7; D remains ambiguous. Per germline, CDR1 GTSNPN and CDR2 SVGIG (reference sequence). V lost 2 bases and J 3 bases, leaving 8 bases between the germline ends. The CDR3 covers 12 residues. In DNA, the CDR3 is TGTGCCTGGAGTACCAGGAGCTACGAGCAGTACTTC. Protein product: CAWSTRSYEQYF.

V is TRBV19 and J is TRBJ2-7; 11 bases fit TRBD2. The CDR3 extends over 14 amino acids. Germline loops: CDR1 LNHDA, CDR2 SQIVND (reference sequence). V was clipped by 9 bases and J by 5 bases; unmatched bases: 9. The CDR3 nucleotides are TGTGCCAGCAATAGCGGGAGGGCCGGGAACGAGCAGTACTTC. Translating gives CASNSGRAGNEQYF.

The gene calls are TRBV7-3 and TRBJ2-3; D uncertain. The CDR3 sequence is 16 residues long. V lost 0 bases, J lost 0 bases, and 10 bases lay in between. Germline CDR1 is SGHTA and CDR2 is FQGTGA. CDR3 residues: CASSLTKSLSTDTQYF. CDR3 bases: TGTGCCAGCAGCTTAACGAAGAGCCTTAGCACAGATACGCAGTATTTT.

J is TRBJ1-1 and V is TRBV7-2; no clear D. From germline, CDR1 is SGHTA and CDR2 FQGNSA. Deletions cut 4 bases from V and 1 base from J, with 4 bases between. The CDR3 loop spans 12 amino acids. CDR3 coding DNA: TGTGCCAGCAGCTGGACGAACACTGAAGCTTTCTTT. This sequence encodes CASSWTNTEAFF.

The chain links TRBV5-1 to TRBJ2-7; no firm D call. CDR1 is SGHRS, CDR2 YFSETQ, per germline. V was trimmed by 10 bases and J by 5 bases, leaving 13 bases between them. The CDR3 runs 11 residues. DNA of the CDR3: TGCGCCGCCCAACTTAGAAACGAGCAGTACTTC. It is translated as CAAQLRNEQYF. The full variable domain, rest sourced from reference TRBV5-1 and TRBJ2-7, is KAGVTQTPRYLIKTRGQQVTLSCSPISGHRSVSWYQQTPGQGLQFLFEYFSETQRNKGNFPGRFSGRQFSNSRSEMNVSTLELGDSALYLCAAQLRNEQYFGPGTRLTVT.

This sequence joins TRBV10-3 and TRBJ1-1, with a possible D match to TRBD1 (5 bases). Germline V gene sequence: CDR1 ENHRY, CDR2 SYGVKD. Trimming stripped 10 bases from V and 8 bases from J, with 14 bases between. The CDR3 sequence is 11 residues long. The CDR3 here is CATKGQGEAFF. CDR3 sequence (DNA): TGTGCCACCAAGGGGCAGGGCGAAGCTTTCTTT.

This chain connects TRBV5-4 to TRBJ1-1, with D possibly TRBD1 on 5 matching bases. CDR3 length: 12 residues. V lost 2 bases and J lost 8, with 10 bases in between. CDR1 is SGHNT and CDR2 is YYREEE in the germline V gene (reference sequence). The CDR3 loop reads CASSLGGVEAFF. The CDR3 DNA follows: TGTGCCAGCAGCTTAGGAGGGGTCGAAGCTTTCTTT.

This chain joins TRBV28 and TRBJ1-5; the D gene is possibly TRBD1 (6 bases). This CDR3 comprises 12 residues. Germline CDR1 and CDR2: MDHEN and SYDVKM. V was pared by 6 bases and J by 11 bases, with 14 bases between. The CDR3 DNA reads as TGTGCCAGCAGCTGGGGGCGGAAGGCCCAGCATTTT. Amino acid sequence: CASSWGRKAQHF.

The rearrangement links TRBV7-2 to TRBJ1-1; the D is unclear. The V gene lost 5 bases and the J gene lost 5 bases, with 9 bases spanning the gap. The V gene's germline CDR1 is SGHTA and CDR2 FQGNSA. CDR3 length: 12 amino acids. CDR3 sequence (DNA): TGTGCCAGCAGCCTAAGAGCAACTGAAGCTTTCTTT. It yields the protein CASSLRATEAFF.

The chain combines TRBV2 with TRBJ1-2, with unresolved D. The CDR3 is made up of 11 amino acids. Germline V CDR1 and CDR2: SNHLY, FYNNEI. The V gene lost 6 bases and the J gene lost 3 bases, with 5 bases spanning the gap. This CDR3 reads CASRPDYGYTF. CDR3 nucleotides: TGTGCCAGCAGGCCTGACTATGGCTACACCTTC.

This CDR3 is CASSQVQGLEQYF. CDR3 nucleotides: TGTGCCAGCAGCCAAGTTCAGGGATTAGAGCAGTACTTC. The rearrangement joins TRBV14 to TRBJ2-7, with D perhaps TRBD1 (5 bases). The CDR3 spans 13 residues. Germline V gene lookup returns CDR1 SGHDN and CDR2 FVKESK. V was trimmed by 1 base and J by 7 bases, leaving 11 bases between them.

This chain links TRBV7-2 with TRBJ1-3, with D unresolved. The CDR3 is made up of 15 amino acids. Trimming stripped 2 bases from V and 5 bases from J, with 13 bases between. Germline V lookup: CDR1 SGHTA, CDR2 FQGNSA. CDR3 protein: CASSLLSALRNTIYF. CDR3 sequence (DNA): TGTGCCAGCAGCTTACTTTCCGCGCTGAGAAACACCATATATTTT.

The rearrangement uses TRBV28 and TRBJ1-6; no clear D gene. Trimming shortened V by 6 bases and J by 4 bases, and 4 bases separated the two germline ends. In germline, CDR1 is MDHEN, CDR2 SYDVKM. The CDR3 is 12 amino acids. The CDR3 region is CASRRYNSPLHF. CDR3 coding DNA: TGTGCCAGCAGGAGATATAATTCACCCCTCCACTTT. The full variable domain, rest sourced from reference TRBV28 and TRBJ1-6, is DVKVTQSSRYLVKRTGEKVFLECVQDMDHENMFWYRQDPGLGLRLIYFSYDVKMKEKGDIPEGYSVSREKKERFSLILESASTNQTSMYLCASRRYNSPLHFGNGTRLTVT.

Concerning this clone: This CDR3 is also generated by other DNA sequences in the sample. The V gene is TRBV18, the J gene TRBJ2-7, with D uncertain. The CDR3 is 13 amino acids. The ends were cut back, 3 bases at V and 2 bases at J, with 8 bases in the middle. Looked up from germline, CDR1 is KGHSH and CDR2 is LQKENI. CDR3 loop: CASSPSRPYEQYF. DNA of the CDR3: TGTGCCAGCTCACCGAGCCGTCCCTACGAGCAGTACTTC.

Points on this clone: This specimen includes other DNA sequences encoding the same CDR3. The chain recombines TRBV5-1 with TRBJ1-1; TRBD1 matches 9 bases. The CDR3 has 14 residues. Germline CDR1 SGHRS, CDR2 YFSETQ. Losses at the gene ends were 4 bases for V and 3 bases for J; bases not matched to a gene: 4. The DNA of the CDR3 is TGCGCCAGCAGCACCAGGACAGGGGACACTGAAGCTTTCTTT. Its protein product is CASSTRTGDTEAFF. The full variable domain, completed using reference TRBV5-1 and TRBJ1-1, is KAGVTQTPRYLIKTRGQQVTLSCSPISGHRSVSWYQQTPGQGLQFLFEYFSETQRNKGNFPGRFSGRQFSNSRSEMNVSTLELGDSALYLCASSTRTGDTEAFFGQGTRLTVV.

The genes are TRBV2 and TRBJ2-3, with D hard to call. V dropped 2 bases and J dropped 3 bases, with 12 bases sitting between them. The CDR3 covers 15 residues. Germline values: CDR1 SNHLY, CDR2 FYNNEI. CDR3 sequence: CASSELVVGTDTQYF. Here the CDR3 DNA reads TGTGCCAGCAGTGAATTGGTGGTAGGAACAGATACGCAGTATTTT.

The CDR3 DNA is TGTGCCAGCAGTCACCTTTTGGACTACTACTACGAGCAGTACTTC. Protein: CASSHLLDYYYEQYF. V and J are TRBV28 and TRBJ2-7; possible D gene TRBD2, 6 bases. The germline V and J ends were trimmed by 5 bases and 3 bases, with 17 bases remaining between them. This CDR3 spans 15 amino acids. Looked up from germline, CDR1 is MDHEN and CDR2 is SYDVKM.

The chain is built from TRBV30 and TRBJ2-1; a weak D match, TRBD2 (5 bases). CDR1 and CDR2 from the germline V gene are GTSNPN and SVGIG (reference sequence). V lost 8 bases and J 8 bases, leaving 13 bases between the germline ends. The CDR3 contains 11 residues. The CDR3 region is CAQSRGYEQFF. The CDR3 DNA sequence: TGTGCCCAGTCCCGGGGATATGAGCAGTTCTTC.